The 17 T cell receptor beta chains below all came from one sample that was sequenced in a study of blood T cell repertoires in COVID-19. Profiled with immunoSEQ multiplex PCR; TCRdb holds only in-frame clones, not every one. Of about 260,000 clones listed, about 88% are singletons. Sequencing input: peripheral blood. Source of these receptors: a man aged 30 to 39 with active or convalescent COVID-19.

The chain employs TRBV2 and TRBJ1-3, with unresolved D. Trimming left V 7 bases short and J 5 bases short, with 15 bases between. The germline CDR1 and CDR2 sequences are SNHLY and FYNNEI. The CDR3 loop spans 14 amino acids. The CDR3 coding sequence is TGTGCCAGCACCCTAGAGGCATCCCGAAACACCATATATTTT. Its protein is CASTLEASRNTIYF. Full variable domain (remainder filled in from reference TRBV2 and TRBJ1-3): EPEVTQTPSHQVTQMGQEVILRCVPISNHLYFYWYRQILGQKVEFLVSFYNNEISEKSEIFDDQFSVERPDGSNFTLKIRSTKLEDSAMYFCASTLEASRNTIYFGEGSWLTVV.

The rearrangement links TRBV18 to TRBJ1-2; D unresolved. The CDR3 length is 13 residues. V dropped 2 bases and J dropped 6 bases, with 10 bases sitting between them. Germline CDR1 is KGHSH and CDR2 is LQKENI. The CDR3 DNA is TGTGCCAGCTCACCATCGGGGATTGATGGCTACACCTTC. It specifies CASSPSGIDGYTF.

The chain is built from TRBV7-2 and TRBJ2-6; no firm D call. The ends were cut back, 2 bases at V and 2 bases at J, with 10 bases in the middle. Germline CDR1 SGHTA, CDR2 FQGNSA. This CDR3 comprises 16 residues. The CDR3 region is CASSLRSGPGANVLTF. The CDR3, as DNA: TGTGCCAGCAGCTTAAGATCCGGTCCTGGGGCCAACGTCCTGACTTTC.

This clone came up a few times. This sequence joins TRBV4-3 and TRBJ1-4, with D possibly being TRBD1 (5 bases). The CDR3 extends over 15 amino acids. Looked up from germline, CDR1 is LGHNA and CDR2 is YSLEER. The ends were cut back, 3 bases at V and 8 bases at J, with 16 bases in the middle. CDR3 amino acids: CASSQLTAEIEKLFF. CDR3 nucleotide sequence: TGCGCCAGCAGCCAGTTGACAGCCGAGATCGAAAAACTGTTTTTT.

This clone was seen more than once but under ten times. The V call is TRBV10-3, the J call TRBJ1-2; D not certain. Deletions cut 5 bases from V and 7 bases from J, with 11 bases between. The V gene's germline CDR1 is ENHRY and CDR2 SYGVKD. The CDR3 runs 12 residues. The CDR3 region is CAISLQRGGYTF. DNA for the CDR3: TGTGCCATCAGTTTGCAAAGAGGTGGCTACACCTTC.

The rearrangement links TRBV21-1 to TRBJ2-1; the table calls TRBD1, which could not be checked here. TRBV21-1 is a pseudogene. CDR3 length: 16 residues. In nucleotides, the CDR3 is TGTGCCAGCAGCAAAGATGGGACAGGGTGGTACAATGAGCAGTTCTTC. Its protein product is CASSKDGTGWYNEQFF.

The J gene is TRBJ2-7, the V gene TRBV3-1 (or the pseudogene TRBV3-2); D remains ambiguous. Germline V CDR1 and CDR2: LGHDT, YNNKEL (reference sequence). The CDR3 loop spans 13 amino acids. Trimming removed 1 base from V and 1 base from J, with 5 bases in between. DNA for the CDR3: TGTGCCAGCAGCCAAGCCAGGTCCTACGAGCAGTACTTC. The encoded protein is CASSQARSYEQYF.

The chain employs TRBV2 and TRBJ1-1; D is undetermined. This CDR3 has 12 amino acids. The ends were cut back, 7 bases at V and 3 bases at J, with 9 bases in the middle. Per the germline V gene, CDR1 is SNHLY and CDR2 is FYNNEI. CDR3 loop: CASTGLYTEAFF. CDR3 bases: TGTGCCAGCACCGGTTTGTACACTGAAGCTTTCTTT.

The rearrangement links TRBV6-5 to TRBJ2-6; no firm D call. V dropped 2 bases and J dropped 2 bases, with 4 bases sitting between them. Germline CDR1 reads MNHEY; CDR2 reads SVGAGI. There are 14 residues in the CDR3. The CDR3: CASSYQAGANVLTF. The CDR3, as DNA: TGTGCCAGCAGTTACCAGGCTGGGGCCAACGTCCTGACTTTC.

The chain has TRBV5-4 and TRBJ1-6, with no clear D. V dropped 1 base and J dropped 1 base, with 9 bases sitting between them. Germline CDR1 and CDR2: SGHNT and YYREEE (reference sequence). The CDR3 is made up of 16 amino acids. CDR3 sequence reads: CASSLSRVSYNSPLHF. CDR3 DNA sequence: TGTGCCAGCAGCTTGTCCCGAGTTTCCTATAATTCACCCCTCCACTTT.

The gene calls are TRBV29-1 and TRBJ2-3, with 7 bases matching TRBD1. CDR3 length equals 13 residues. V trimming: 6 bases; J trimming: 2 bases; junction bases outside the gene matches: 5. Germline V gene lookup returns CDR1 SQVTM and CDR2 ANQGSEA. CDR3 nucleotides: TGCAGCGTGGAGACAGGGCCCACAGATACGCAGTATTTT. It yields the protein CSVETGPTDTQYF.

The rearrangement links TRBV11-2 to TRBJ2-3, with 7 positions matching TRBD2. With 0 bases clipped from V and 4 bases from J, the junction kept 7 bases outside the gene matches. Looked up from germline, CDR1 is SGHAT and CDR2 is FQNNGV. The CDR3 is 16 residues long. The CDR3 loop reads CASSLDRGRGSDTQYF. The CDR3 coding sequence is TGTGCCAGCAGCTTAGATCGTGGGAGGGGCTCAGATACGCAGTATTTT.

In regard to this clone: The same CDR3 also results from other DNA sequences found in this sample. V is TRBV6-1 and J is TRBJ1-4; D perhaps matches TRBD1 (5 bases). In germline, CDR1 is MNHNS, CDR2 SASEGT. Trimming took 1 base from V and 0 from J, leaving 9 bases between them. This CDR3 has 16 amino acids. Here the CDR3 DNA reads TGTGCCAGCAGTGAAGGGAGGGGTCCAACTAATGAAAAACTGTTTTTT. This encodes CASSEGRGPTNEKLFF.

This rearrangement joins TRBV2 to TRBJ2-3, with a tentative D call TRBD2 (7 bases). The CDR3 is 15 residues long. V was cut by 3 bases and J by 5 bases, with 15 bases left in between. CDR1 and CDR2 from the germline V gene are SNHLY and FYNNEI. Here the CDR3 reads CASSDPGGAGDTQYF. CDR3 nucleotides: TGTGCCAGCAGTGATCCTGGGGGGGCCGGAGATACGCAGTATTTT.

The rearrangement uses TRBV2 and TRBJ1-6, with a possible D match to TRBD1 (6 bases). CDR3 length equals 13 residues. Trimming stripped 10 bases from V and 8 bases from J, with 15 bases between. CDR1 and CDR2 (germline): SNHLY, FYNNEI. The CDR3 region has the DNA TGTGCCATCCCGTCAAGGACAGATTCACCCCTCCACTTT. Amino acids: CAIPSRTDSPLHF. Filled out from reference TRBV2 and TRBJ1-6, the complete variable domain reads EPEVTQTPSHQVTQMGQEVILRCVPISNHLYFYWYRQILGQKVEFLVSFYNNEISEKSEIFDDQFSVERPDGSNFTLKIRSTKLEDSAMYFCAIPSRTDSPLHFGNGTRLTVT.

This rearrangement joins TRBV4-1 to TRBJ1-5; 8 nucleotides agree with TRBD1. The CDR3 covers 15 residues. Germline CDR1 is MGHRA and CDR2 is YSYEKL. Unmatched junction bases numbered 13, after V lost 4 bases and J lost 11 bases. The CDR3 nucleotides are TGCGCCAGCAGCCCAGGACAGGGACGATTTTTAGCCCAGCATTTT. It specifies CASSPGQGRFLAQHF.

V gene TRBV11-3 combines with J gene TRBJ1-1; no definite D call. The CDR3 is 14 residues long. V shed 5 bases and J shed 4 bases, with 14 bases lying between them. Germline assignment: CDR1 SGHNT and CDR2 YENEEA. CDR3 region: CASSVDNRATEAFF. The CDR3 nucleotides read TGTGCCAGCAGCGTCGACAACCGAGCCACTGAAGCTTTCTTT.